This T cell receptor (beta chain) was sequenced during a study of B cell selection in AIRE deficiency (dated by TCRdb to between 2018 and 2020). For the wider study: Researchers compared TCRbeta repertoires of sorted blood CD4+ conventional T cells and regulatory T cells in AIRE-deficient patients with those in healthy controls. The TCR-sequenced cohort comprised about five AIRE-deficient APECED patients and about five healthy control donors.

TCRbeta chain sequencing was performed with the immunoSEQ platform. The paper's data handling went like this. When conventional T cell repertoires were pooled, patients gave about 11x10^4 distinct in-frame TCRbeta sequences, while healthy donors gave 130,000 to 150,000. Treg TCRbeta sequences found in two or more individuals were classed as public, and these public Treg TCRbeta sequences were then looked for in Tconv repertoires. Group differences were tested with Mann-Whitney U tests and Bonferroni-Dunn correction in GraphPad Prism 7.03. TCRdb stores this immuneACCESS table with in-frame sequences only. Part of the clones is absent; in the studies checked, under half of the shortfall reflects unresolved V genes, and no reason is known for the rest. D and trimming were read from the DNA, whereas the V and J calls and clone size are those reported in that table. The sample table lists roughly 960 clones, roughly 82% of them with a count of one. The top ten clonotypes cover 2% to 3% of the sample.

Conventional CD4 T cells were sorted as CD4+CD127+ cells. AIRE-deficient patients had APECED syndrome. A FACSAria flow cytometer was used to sort the Tconv and Treg cells intended for TCRbeta sequencing. The sorted cells went into 5-ml round-bottom polystyrene tubes, and the dry cell pellets were then frozen at -80 degrees C until sequencing. As encoded in the germline V gene (reference sequence), CDR1 is LNHDA while CDR2 is SQIVND. Inclusive of the bounding cysteine and phenylalanine, the CDR3 is 15 residues long. Left in the record is the CDR3 DNA by itself, 45 bases read in frame from the first base. V is cut back by 5 bases and J by 7 bases, with 10 bases in the junction unmatched. As regards this clone: No cognate antigen has been identified for it. Per-nucleotide qualities are absent, and no much larger clonotype sits a single base away.

Summary of the overall study and its limitations: Only TCRbeta chains were sequenced, and under 45% of shared healthy-donor Treg sequences were also present in healthy Tconv cells, possibly due to differing TCRalpha chains. CDR3s were shorter in shared Treg sequences, reflecting a bias toward rearrangements that have few non-templated nucleotide insertions. Among around 4,000 shared Treg TCRbeta sequences, roughly 32% were found to be shared only among healthy donors and about 9.6% only among patients, suggesting that Treg selection is less efficient in the absence of AIRE. Tconv and Treg cells from AIRE-deficient patients showed TCRBV gene usage, CDR3 length and TCR diversity similar to those of healthy donors. Roughly 28% of the Treg TCRbeta sequences shared among healthy donors were detected in patient Tconv cells, suggesting that Treg-biased clones are diverted into the Tconv compartment.

The chain was built from TRBV19 and TRBJ1-2, with 10 bases in between that match TRBD1. This clonotype was sampled from a human donor with AIRE deficiency. Sequencing input: conventional CD4+ T cells sorted from PBMCs. The CDR3 reads CASSPGQGIDSGYTF. The bases read TGTGCCAGTAGTCCGGGACAGGGGATCGACAGTGGCTACACCTTC.